These 6 T cell receptor beta chains came from one sample sequenced in a study of blood T cell repertoires in COVID-19 (dated by TCRdb to 2018 to 2021). The library came from the immunoSEQ multiplex PCR assay. What TCRdb holds here is the immuneACCESS table cut down to in-frame rearrangements. Part of the clones is not present; checked against another copy, under half of the missing clones reflect an unresolved V gene, and the others are unexplained. Across this sample there are over 90,000 clones, with roughly 76% seen only once. The top ten clonotypes cover under 5.5% of the sample. Sequenced sample: peripheral blood. The receptors come from an elderly man with COVID-19, enrolled during active disease.

The V and J genes are TRBV10-3 and TRBJ2-5, with TRBD1 matching 8 bases. Losses at the gene ends were 3 bases for V and 1 base for J; bases not matched to a gene: 4. CDR3 length: 15 residues. Germline V gene lookup returns CDR1 ENHRY and CDR2 SYGVKD. The chain's CDR3 is CAISEGQGSQETQYF. CDR3 nucleotide sequence: TGTGCCATCAGTGAAGGACAGGGAAGCCAAGAGACCCAGTACTTC.

This chain uses TRBV11-2 with TRBJ1-1, with TRBD1 matching 7 bases. This CDR3 spans 15 amino acids. Per germline, CDR1 SGHAT and CDR2 FQNNGV. The V segment lost 6 bases and the J segment 0 bases; nucleotides outside the gene matches: 7. This CDR3 is CASSSGQVLNTEAFF. In DNA form, the CDR3 reads TGTGCCAGCAGTAGCGGACAGGTCTTGAACACTGAAGCTTTCTTT.

The V call is TRBV9, the J call TRBJ2-1; the match to TRBD2 covers 8 bases. Germline V gene sequence: CDR1 SGDLS, CDR2 YYNGEE. The CDR3 is 15 amino acids. V lost 0 bases to trimming and J lost 3 bases; unmatched junction nucleotides: 2. The CDR3 loop is CASSVDRGGYNEQFF. The CDR3 DNA sequence: TGTGCCAGCAGCGTAGATCGGGGGGGCTACAATGAGCAGTTCTTC.

CDR3 protein: CSVEEPGRNYGYTF. The CDR3 DNA is TGCAGCGTTGAAGAACCAGGGCGAAACTATGGCTACACCTTC. V usage is TRBV29-1 and J usage is TRBJ1-2; TRBD1 might be the D (5 bases). The germline CDR1 and CDR2 sequences are SQVTM and ANQGSEA. V lost 0 bases to trimming and J lost 2 bases, with 10 bases between them. This CDR3 is built from 14 residues.

The rearrangement uses TRBV15 and TRBJ2-1, with TRBD2 matching over 9 bases. V trimming: 2 bases; J trimming: 4 bases; junction bases outside the gene matches: 9. The length of the CDR3 is 17 residues. The germline V gene encodes CDR1 LNHNV and CDR2 YYDKDF (reference sequence). In DNA, the CDR3 is TGTGCCACCAGCAGAAGCCTGGCGGGAGGGATTTACAATGAGCAGTTCTTC. Translated: CATSRSLAGGIYNEQFF.

The chain combines TRBV12-3 or TRBV12-4 with TRBJ1-1, with D tentatively TRBD1 (6 bases). This CDR3 is built from 13 residues. Deletions cut 6 bases from V and 3 bases from J, with 11 bases between. The CDR3 DNA is TGTGCCAGCAGCCGGGGGGCGGACACTGAAGCTTTCTTT. It specifies CASSRGADTEAFF.